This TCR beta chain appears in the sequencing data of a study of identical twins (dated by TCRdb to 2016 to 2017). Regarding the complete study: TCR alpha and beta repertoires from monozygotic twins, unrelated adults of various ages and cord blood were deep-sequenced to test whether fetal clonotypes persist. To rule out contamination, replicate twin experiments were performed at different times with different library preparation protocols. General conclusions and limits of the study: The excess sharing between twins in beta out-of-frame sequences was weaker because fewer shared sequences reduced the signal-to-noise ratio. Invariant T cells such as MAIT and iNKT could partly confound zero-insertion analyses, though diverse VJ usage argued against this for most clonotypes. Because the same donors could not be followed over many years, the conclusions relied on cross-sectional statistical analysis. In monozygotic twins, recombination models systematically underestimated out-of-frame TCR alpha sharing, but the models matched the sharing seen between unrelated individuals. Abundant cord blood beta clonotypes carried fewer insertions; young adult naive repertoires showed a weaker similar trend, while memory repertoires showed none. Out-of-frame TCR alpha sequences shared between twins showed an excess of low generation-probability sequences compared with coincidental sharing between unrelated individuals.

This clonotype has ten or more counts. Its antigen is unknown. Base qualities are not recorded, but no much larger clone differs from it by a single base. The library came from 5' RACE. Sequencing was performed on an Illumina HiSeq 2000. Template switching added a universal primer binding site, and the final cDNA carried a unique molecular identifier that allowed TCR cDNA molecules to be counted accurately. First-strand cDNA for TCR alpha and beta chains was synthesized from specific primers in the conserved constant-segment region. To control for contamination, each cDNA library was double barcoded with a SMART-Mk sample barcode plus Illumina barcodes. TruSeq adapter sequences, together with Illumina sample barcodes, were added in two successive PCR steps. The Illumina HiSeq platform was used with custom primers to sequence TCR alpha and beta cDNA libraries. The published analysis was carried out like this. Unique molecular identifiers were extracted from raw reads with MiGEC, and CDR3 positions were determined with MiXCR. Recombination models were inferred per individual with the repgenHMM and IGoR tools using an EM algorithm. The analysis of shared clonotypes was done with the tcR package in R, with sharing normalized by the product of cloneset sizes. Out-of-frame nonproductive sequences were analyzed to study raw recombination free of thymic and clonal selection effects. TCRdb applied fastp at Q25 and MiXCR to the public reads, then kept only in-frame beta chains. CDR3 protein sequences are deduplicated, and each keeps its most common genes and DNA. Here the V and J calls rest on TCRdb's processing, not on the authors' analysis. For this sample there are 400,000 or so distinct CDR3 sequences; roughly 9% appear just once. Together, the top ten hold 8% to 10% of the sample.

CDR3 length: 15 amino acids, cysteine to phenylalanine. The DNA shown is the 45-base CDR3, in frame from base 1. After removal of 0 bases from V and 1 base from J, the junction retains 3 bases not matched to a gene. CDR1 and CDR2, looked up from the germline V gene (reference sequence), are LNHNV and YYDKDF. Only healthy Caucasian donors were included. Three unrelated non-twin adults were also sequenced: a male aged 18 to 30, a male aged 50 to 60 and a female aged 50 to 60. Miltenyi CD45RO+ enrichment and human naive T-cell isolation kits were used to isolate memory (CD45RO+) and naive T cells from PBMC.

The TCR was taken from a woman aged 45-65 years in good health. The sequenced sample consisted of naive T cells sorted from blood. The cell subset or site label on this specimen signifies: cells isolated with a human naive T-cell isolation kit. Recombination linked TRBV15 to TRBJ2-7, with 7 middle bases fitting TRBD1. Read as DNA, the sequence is TGTGCCACCAGCAGAGAAGGGACAGCTTCCTACGAGCAGTACTTC. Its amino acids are CATSREGTASYEQYF.